A selection of T cell receptor beta chains follows, all from one sample in a study of T cell repertoires in cytomegalovirus infection. Each CDR3 protein gets one entry after TCRdb re-called the reads with MiXCR. The sample includes approximately 500,000 distinct CDR3 sequences, 15% to 20% of them seen just once. Source material: CD8+ T cells from PBMCs. These receptor sequences come from a human donor in good health (CMV status not recorded). Some clones in this sample may be carry-over from other donors' samples. Each CDR3 is given with its conserved first and last residue.

j_call v_call cdr3_aa
TRBJ2-3 TRBV7-9 CASSPRDYNTDTQYF
TRBJ2-7 TRBV11-2 CASNIAQGAAYEQYF
TRBJ2-1 TRBV12-3/TRBV12-4 CASSRAGTHNEQFF
TRBJ1-3 TRBV29-1 CSVTGKGPGNTIYF
TRBJ2-3 TRBV24-1 CATNTKASGRNTDTQYF
TRBJ1-5 TRBV5-6 CASSLGGSGPQHF
TRBJ2-1 TRBV28 CASTSEGAEQFF
TRBJ2-3 TRBV15 CATSTFSGRAPNTQYF
TRBJ2-7 TRBV20-1 CSARDFDYFEQYF
TRBJ2-7 TRBV7-9 CASSETGGAGEQYF
TRBJ1-5 TRBV5-1 CASNRTNSNQPQHF
TRBJ1-1 TRBV13 CASSSRQIGTTEAFF
TRBJ1-1 TRBV5-1 CASSFQEGIWTEAFF
TRBJ2-3 TRBV9 CASSVEGVGGGVDTQYF
TRBJ1-1 TRBV24-1 CATSDSRIVEAFF
TRBJ1-1 TRBV11-2 CASSTRTPESNTEAFF
TRBJ2-1 TRBV11-2 CASSLERGGEKFF
TRBJ1-2 TRBV4-1 CASSLNRGPGYGYTF
TRBJ2-7 TRBV6-2/TRBV6-3 CASSYDPGREQYF
TRBJ2-5 TRBV7-6 CASSAQRGETQYF
TRBJ2-1 TRBV10-3 CAISEGGDGYNEQFF
TRBJ1-4 TRBV2 CASRGGTGQTNEKLFF
TRBJ2-7 TRBV11-2 CASSLAGHGEKQYF
TRBJ2-7 TRBV7-6 CASSYDRGIYEQYF
TRBJ1-1 TRBV7-4 CASSLPVSRTEAFF
TRBJ1-2 TRBV6-5 CASSPSDRDWGYTF
TRBJ2-1 TRBV5-8 CAGNPSSYNEQFF
TRBJ1-6 TRBV7-6 CASSLASRGSNSPLHF
TRBJ1-2 TRBV27 CASSGQQGNYGYTF
TRBJ1-2 TRBV5-1 CASSLSTFLYGYTF
TRBJ2-7 TRBV7-8 CASRSHRDLWEQYF
TRBJ1-5 TRBV23-1 CASSPDKRGQGNQPQHF
TRBJ2-3 TRBV5-1 CASSLDALSDTQYF
TRBJ2-1 TRBV24-1 CATSDPRHDSYNEQFF
TRBJ1-4 TRBV15 CATSSFNEKLFF
TRBJ2-3 TRBV7-9 CASSLAISLAGTTDTQYF
TRBJ2-7 TRBV28 CASRVGHEQYF
TRBJ2-7 TRBV20-1 CSARDNRGLLYEQYF
TRBJ1-4 TRBV7-9 CASSSTAGRAAKDKLFF
TRBJ1-2 TRBV4-1 CASSQEGGPVYGYTF
TRBJ1-2 TRBV28 CASADRRGLPYGYTF
TRBJ1-2 TRBV4-2 CASSQAENRGSYGYTF
TRBJ2-2 TRBV20-1 CSARTSGRKGELFF
TRBJ1-6 TRBV7-8 CASSSALDTSFHF
TRBJ2-7 TRBV28 CASSNLDGTYEQYF
TRBJ2-7 TRBV11-2 CASRGGGGEQYF
TRBJ1-5 TRBV19 CASSGTGVMGNQPQHF
TRBJ1-4 TRBV3-1 CASSQPRDGNEKLFF
TRBJ1-2 TRBV27 CATRDASDYGYTF
TRBJ2-5 TRBV7-9 CASSRSETQYF
TRBJ2-1 TRBV4-1 CASSLVGANEQFF
TRBJ2-1 TRBV28 CASSLLAVYNEQFF
TRBJ1-5 TRBV6-6 CASSSSEETVSNQPQHF